What follows describes a single TCR beta chain. This CDR3 comprises 17 residues. Trimming removed 8 bases from V and 0 bases from J; junction bases left unmatched: 8. In germline, CDR1 is SGHTA, CDR2 FQGTGA. These data are taken from a study of T cell changes during pregnancy in multiple sclerosis. Only in-frame clones appear in the TCRdb table, and some are missing; sequencing was by immunoSEQ multiplex PCR. The sample holds around 36,000 clones, roughly 90% seen once. The sequence was collected from a female donor with multiple sclerosis, enrolled in a pregnancy study. J is TRBJ2-3 and V is TRBV7-3, with 13 bases fitting TRBD2. The source was CD8+ T cells from peripheral blood mononuclear cells, collected in the first trimester of pregnancy. As DNA, the CDR3 is TGTGCCAGCGCATCCGGGACTAGCGGGGATAGCACAGATACGCAGTATTTT. Its protein product is CASASGTSGDSTDTQYF.